What follows are 16 T cell receptor beta chains derived from one specimen sequenced in a study of glioma-infiltrating T cells. The iRepertoire nested amplicon-rescue multiplex PCR amplified TCR alpha and beta CDR3s from RNA. One entry per CDR3 protein, called by TCRdb with MiXCR from the multiplex PCR reads. The sample holds 150,000 to 200,000 distinct CDR3 sequences, around 40% seen once. The source material was glioma tissue, nonneoplastic brain tissue, or PBMCs (not recorded which). The source of these receptors is a human donor with low-grade glioma or glioblastoma, undergoing nonglioma brain surgery, or in good health (not recorded which).

The chain links TRBV4-3 to TRBJ2-3; D remains ambiguous. CDR3 length: 16 residues. V was trimmed by 0 bases and J by 5 bases, leaving 15 bases between them. Germline V gene sequence: CDR1 LGHNA, CDR2 YSLEER. CDR3 protein: CASSQDRGAYLDTQYF. CDR3 in DNA: TGCGCCAGCAGCCAAGATCGAGGCGCTTATTTAGATACGCAGTATTTT.

Points on this clonotype: A clone one base away is much larger, so this may be a read error. The V gene is TRBV19, the J gene TRBJ1-1; the D gene is possibly TRBD1 (6 bases). From germline, CDR1 is LNHDA and CDR2 SQIVND (reference sequence). The CDR3 covers 15 residues. CDR3 in DNA: TGTGCCAGTAGTGCGAACAGGGTTTATTCGGATGAAGATTTCTTT. Its protein product is CASSANRVYSDEDFF.

On this clonotype: Possible read error: a much larger clone is one base away. The chain links TRBV6-9 to TRBJ2-7; 7 bases agree with TRBD2. V shed 3 bases and J 3 bases; nucleotides not matched to a gene: 2. CDR1 and CDR2 from the germline V gene are MNHGY and SVAAGI. The CDR3 contains 13 residues. The CDR3 sequence is CASSYRGDYEQYF. In nucleotides, the CDR3 is TGTGCCAGCAGTTACCGGGGGGACTACGAGCAGTACTTC.

The chain recombines TRBV20-1 with TRBJ2-7, with D unresolved. V was cut by 4 bases and J by 3 bases, with 16 bases left in between. Germline CDR1 is DFQATT and CDR2 is SNEGSKA (reference sequence). The CDR3 extends over 14 amino acids. CDR3 loop: CSAISTPGGYEQYF. CDR3 nucleotide sequence: TGCAGTGCTATATCAACCCCCGGTGGCTACGAGCAGTACTTC.

This clonotype was found many times. CDR3 nucleotides: TGCAGTGCTAGACCCCAGGGTGCGGACTATGGCTACACCTTC. Translation gives CSARPQGADYGYTF. The J gene is TRBJ1-2, the V gene TRBV20-1; D is possibly TRBD1 (5 bases). The ends were cut back, 2 bases at V and 3 bases at J, with 13 bases in the middle. The CDR3 contains 14 residues. Germline V lookup: CDR1 DFQATT, CDR2 SNEGSKA (reference sequence).

The chain is built from TRBV4-2 and TRBJ2-2; D is perhaps TRBD1 (5 bases). CDR1 is LGHNA and CDR2 is YNFKEQ in the germline V gene. The CDR3 runs 17 residues. Trimming shortened V by 0 bases and J by 1 base, and 12 bases separated the two germline ends. The CDR3 DNA reads as TGTGCCAGCAGCCAAGATCCAGGTCAGGGGAACACCGGGGAGCTGTTTTTT. Translated: CASSQDPGQGNTGELFF.

Concerning this clonotype: One end of the junction does not line up with germline, which may come from a read error. The chain uses TRBV27 and TRBJ2-3; 10 bases match TRBD2. The CDR3 consists of 15 residues. Germline loops: CDR1 MNHEY, CDR2 SMNVEV (reference sequence). The CDR3 DNA sequence: TGTGCAAGCAGTCAACTAGCGGGAAGCACAGATACGCAGTATTTT. Its protein is CASSQLAGSTDTQYF.

As regards this clonotype: Being one base from a much bigger clone, this may be a read error. The V call is TRBV7-2, the J call TRBJ2-1; possibly TRBD1 for D (5 bases). Germline lookup yields CDR1 SGHTA and CDR2 FQGNSA. The CDR3 length is 16 residues. V dropped 0 bases and J dropped 9 bases, with 18 bases sitting between them. The CDR3 bases are TGTGCCAGCAGCTTAGCATCGACAGTGTTGTACGGTGAGCAGTTCTTC. Amino acid sequence: CASSLASTVLYGEQFF.

V usage is TRBV4-1 and J usage is TRBJ2-5; D is possibly TRBD2 (6 bases). Trimming took off 4 bases at V and 5 bases at J, with 14 bases between the two ends. Germline CDR1 MGHRA, CDR2 YSYEKL. The CDR3 consists of 14 residues. CDR3 protein: CASSPGSAPETQYF. The CDR3 DNA sequence: TGCGCCAGCAGCCCCGGGAGCGCCCCCGAGACCCAGTACTTC.

The chain combines TRBV29-1 with TRBJ2-5; 9 bases are a match to TRBD2. The CDR3 length is 13 residues. J lost 4 bases, V lost 3 bases, and 3 bases had no gene match. Germline V lookup: CDR1 SQVTM, CDR2 ANQGSEA. The CDR3 region has the DNA TGCAGCGTTGATAGCGGGAGCGGAGAGACCCAGTACTTC. Its protein product is CSVDSGSGETQYF.

With regard to this clonotype: A much larger clone is a single base away; this may be a read error. This chain's CDR3 is CSARGDSNSDQPQHF. The DNA of the CDR3 is TGCAGTGCTAGGGGGGACAGCAACTCGGATCAGCCCCAGCATTTT. The chain combines TRBV20-1 with TRBJ1-5; 7 bases align to TRBD1. V was pared by 3 bases and J by 5 bases, with 10 bases of the junction left unmatched. Germline CDR1 and CDR2: DFQATT and SNEGSKA (reference sequence). There are 15 residues in the CDR3.

This clonotype was seen ten or more times. This chain joins TRBV14 and TRBJ1-1; D gene unclear. CDR1 is SGHDN and CDR2 is FVKESK in the germline V gene. The CDR3 length is 14 residues. The ends were cut back, 4 bases at V and 1 base at J, with 10 bases in the middle. The CDR3 here is CASSLGGPNTEAFF. The CDR3 bases are TGTGCCAGCAGCCTCGGAGGGCCGAACACTGAAGCTTTCTTT. The full variable domain, in which reference TRBV14 and TRBJ1-1 provide the parts outside the CDR3, is EAGVTQFPSHSVIEKGQTVTLRCDPISGHDNLYWYRRVMGKEIKFLLHFVKESKQDESGMPNNRFLAERTGGTYSTLKVQPAELEDSGVYFCASSLGGPNTEAFFGQGTRLTVV.

This chain uses TRBV6-8 with TRBJ2-1; tentatively, D is TRBD1 (6 bases). The CDR3 covers 18 residues. The V gene lost 2 bases and the J gene lost 0 bases, with 17 bases spanning the gap. Germline CDR1 and CDR2: MNHGY and SAAAGT. The CDR3 reads CASSYRPSGASSYNEQFF. In nucleotides, the CDR3 is TGTGCCAGCAGTTACCGCCCGTCAGGGGCGAGCTCCTACAATGAGCAGTTCTTC.

Remarks on this clonotype: An end of the junction differs from the germline gene, which may be a read error. The J gene is TRBJ2-5, the V gene TRBV18; D is ambiguous. The V gene's germline CDR1 is KGHSH and CDR2 LQKENI. This CDR3 has 14 amino acids. Here the CDR3 reads CASSPPAFRETEYF. The CDR3 DNA sequence: TGTGCCAGCTCACCCCCGGCTTTCCGAGAGACCGAGTACTTC.

This clonotype was picked up one time. The chain recombines TRBV7-6 with TRBJ2-5, with D possibly matching TRBD1 (6 bases). From germline, CDR1 is SGHVS and CDR2 FNYEAQ. The CDR3 runs 15 residues. V lost 6 bases and J 3 bases, leaving 17 bases between the germline ends. For the CDR3, the DNA is TGTGCCAGCAGGGGAATGGGGACATATAAAGAGACCCAGTACTTC. It translates to CASRGMGTYKETQYF.

This clonotype was seen a few times. CDR3 residues: CASSPGSQPQHF. CDR3 DNA sequence: TGTGCCAGCTCACCGGGGAGTCAGCCCCAGCATTTT. The genes are TRBV18 and TRBJ1-5, with D unclear. V dropped 3 bases and J dropped 6 bases, with 6 bases sitting between them. The CDR3 totals 12 residues. Germline V gene lookup returns CDR1 KGHSH and CDR2 LQKENI. Full variable domain (outside the CDR3, taken from reference TRBV18 and TRBJ1-5): NAGVMQNPRHLVRRRGQEARLRCSPMKGHSHVYWYRQLPEEGLKFMVYLQKENIIDESGMPKERFSAEFPKEGPSILRIQQVVRGDSAAYFCASSPGSQPQHFGDGTRLSIL.